This T cell receptor gamma chain comes out of a study of γδ T cells in repeated Plasmodium falciparum infection. Across the study: Malaria-naive adults were infected with P. falciparum NF54 four times over roughly 620 days. Timepoints: baseline, immediately before selected infections, and 21 days after every infection. Malian repertoires were sampled cross-sectionally without transmission and longitudinally through febrile malaria. General study results and limits: Repeated controlled infections reportedly drove waves of new clonotype selection in Vdelta2-negative, mostly Vdelta1+, gammadelta repertoires.

The CDR3 is made up of 13 amino acids. CDR1 and CDR2 (germline): EGSTGY, YDSYTSSV. J lost 3 bases, V lost 3 bases, and 5 bases had no gene match. This clone was observed many times. The antigen is unknown. Gammadelta T cells were flow-sorted from PBMC into Vgamma9/Vdelta2+ and Vdelta2-negative populations for bulk analysis. TCRdb processed the multiplex PCR reads again with the CATT caller. The data show roughly 24,000 gamma-chain clones, around 3% seen once. Sequencing was performed on gamma-delta T cells from blood. The TCR originated in a pool of human donors (malaria-infected and uninfected, not separated). The chain uses TRGV4 and TRGJ1 or TRGJ2. This CDR3 is CATWDPTYYKKLF. CDR3 in DNA: TGTGCCACCTGGGATCCTACTTATTATAAGAAACTCTTT.